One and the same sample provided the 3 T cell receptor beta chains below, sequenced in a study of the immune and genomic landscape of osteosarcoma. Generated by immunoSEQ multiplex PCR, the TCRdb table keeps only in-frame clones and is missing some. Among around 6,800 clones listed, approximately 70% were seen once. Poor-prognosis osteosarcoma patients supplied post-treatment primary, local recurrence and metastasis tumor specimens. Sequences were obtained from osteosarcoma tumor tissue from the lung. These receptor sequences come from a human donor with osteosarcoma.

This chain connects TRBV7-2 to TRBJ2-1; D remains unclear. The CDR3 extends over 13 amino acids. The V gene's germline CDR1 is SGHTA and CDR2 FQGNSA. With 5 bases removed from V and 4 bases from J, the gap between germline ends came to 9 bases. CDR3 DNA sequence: TGTGCCAGCAGCCTCGACTTATACAATGAGCAGTTCTTC. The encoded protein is CASSLDLYNEQFF.

The CDR3 DNA sequence: TGCAGCGTAGGAACAGGTGGGAACACCGGGGAGCTGTTTTTT. Amino acids: CSVGTGGNTGELFF. The chain combines TRBV29-1 with TRBJ2-2; TRBD1 might be the D (5 bases). The CDR3 extends over 14 amino acids. Trimming cost V 6 bases and J 1 base, with 12 bases left between them. Germline V gene lookup returns CDR1 SQVTM and CDR2 ANQGSEA.

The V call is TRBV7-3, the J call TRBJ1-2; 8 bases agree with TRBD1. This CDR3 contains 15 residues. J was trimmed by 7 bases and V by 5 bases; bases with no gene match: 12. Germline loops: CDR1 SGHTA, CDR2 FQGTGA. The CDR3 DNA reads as TGTGCCAGCAGCCCCGGACAGGGTATCTTAGGTGGCTACACCTTC. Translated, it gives CASSPGQGILGGYTF.